The sequence of this TCR beta chain was determined in a study of monozygotic twins with inflammatory bowel disease. In regard to this clonotype: Its antigen is undetermined.

The CDR3 is 13 amino acids. Germline lookup yields CDR1 SGHNT and CDR2 YYREEE (reference sequence). Study-wide results and limits: Those with IBD had lower TCRbeta diversity (inverse Simpson) than their healthy co-twins did. None of the different T cell subtypes could be distinguished from one another.

Making cDNA involved eight separate reactions per sample. TCRdb derives one entry per CDR3 protein from the 5' RACE reads, leaving out DNA. In total, the table holds about 140,000 distinct CDR3 sequences. Material for sequencing was blood. V is TRBV5-4 and J is TRBJ2-5. This receptor was obtained from a human donor with ulcerative colitis or Crohn's disease, or a healthy co-twin of an affected twin (not recorded which). The CDR3 protein is CASSLEVGKTQYF.